Presented here are 27 T cell receptor beta chains from one specimen sequenced in a study of blood T cell repertoires in COVID-19. The repertoire was sequenced with immunoSEQ multiplex PCR; TCRdb's copy has only in-frame clones and lacks some. The sample includes about 240,000 clones, 86% of them seen just once. The specimen sequenced was peripheral blood. All receptors derive from an elderly man with acute or convalescent COVID-19.

The chain joins TRBV15 to TRBJ1-4, with a weak D call TRBD1 (5 bases). Trimming took 1 base from V and 8 from J, leaving 20 bases between them. This CDR3 is 17 amino acids long. Germline CDR1 reads LNHNV; CDR2 reads YYDKDF (reference sequence). The CDR3 is CATSRGTGRGVEEKLFF. The CDR3 nucleotides read TGTGCCACCAGCAGAGGGACCGGAAGGGGCGTGGAAGAAAAACTGTTTTTT.

CDR3 nucleotides: TGTGCCAGCAGAGACTCCGGGACAGGGCTCTACGAGCAGTACTTC. It is translated as CASRDSGTGLYEQYF. The V gene is TRBV2, the J gene TRBJ2-7; TRBD1 matches at 9 bases. The germline V gene encodes CDR1 SNHLY and CDR2 FYNNEI. CDR3 length: 15 residues. Losses at the gene ends were 6 bases for V and 3 bases for J; bases not matched to a gene: 9.

The V gene is TRBV12-3 or TRBV12-4, the J gene TRBJ2-5, with D maybe TRBD1 (7 bases). V was shortened by 2 bases and J by 4 bases, with 8 bases between the two germline ends. CDR3 length: 13 residues. CDR3 in amino acids: CASSLQGGETQYF. The CDR3 nucleotides are TGTGCCAGCAGTTTACAGGGGGGAGAGACCCAGTACTTC.

The chain employs TRBV5-5 and TRBJ2-1, with a tentative D call TRBD2 (7 bases). Trimming pared 3 bases from V and 3 bases from J, leaving 22 bases between. Germline loops: CDR1 SGHKS, CDR2 YYEKEE (reference sequence). The CDR3 runs 18 residues. The CDR3 loop reads CASSWAPWAGALYNEQFF. The DNA of the CDR3 is TGTGCCAGCAGCTGGGCCCCTTGGGCGGGGGCCCTCTACAATGAGCAGTTCTTC.

A word on this clone: An end of the junction does not agree with germline; a read error may underlie this. This sequence joins TRBV20-1 and TRBJ2-7; the match to TRBD2 covers 7 bases. This CDR3 is 17 amino acids long. Germline CDR1 DFQATT, CDR2 SNEGSKA (reference sequence). CDR3: CSASGAGLREFSHEQYF. The CDR3 coding sequence is TGCAGTGCTAGTGGGGCGGGGCTGCGGGAGTTCTCCCACGAGCAGTACTTC.

This chain uses TRBV5-6 with TRBJ2-5, with 7 bases aligning to TRBD1. The CDR3 sequence is 14 residues long. The germline V gene has CDR1 SGHDT and CDR2 YYEEEE. V dropped 3 bases and J dropped 1; count of bases not matched to a gene: 3. CDR3 amino acids: CASSYRGSQETQYF. CDR3 bases: TGTGCCAGCAGCTACAGGGGTTCCCAAGAGACCCAGTACTTC.

This clone was counted once. The chain links TRBV7-9 to TRBJ1-2; TRBD1 might be the D (5 bases). CDR3 size: 13 residues. Trimming left V 5 bases short and J 3 bases short, with 10 bases between. Germline CDR1 reads SEHNR; CDR2 reads FQNEAQ (reference sequence). The CDR3 nucleotides read TGTGCCAGCAGCCTGGGGGGGGACTATGGCTACACCTTC. This encodes CASSLGGDYGYTF.

This chain connects TRBV9 to TRBJ1-4, with 10 bases aligning to TRBD1. The V gene end was trimmed by 7 bases and the J gene end by 7 bases; junction bases not matched to a gene: 4. The V gene's germline CDR1 is SGDLS and CDR2 YYNGEE. The CDR3 runs 13 residues. The CDR3 loop reads CASSRDRGEKLFF. CDR3 bases: TGTGCCAGCTCCCGGGACAGGGGTGAAAAACTGTTTTTT.

This clone was counted a few times. The rearrangement uses TRBV29-1 and TRBJ2-1; TRBD2 aligns across 13 bases. CDR1 is SQVTM, CDR2 ANQGSEA, per germline. The CDR3 has 13 amino acids. V lost 8 bases, J lost 5 bases, and 3 bases stayed unmatched. The CDR3, as DNA: TGCAGCTCACTAGCGGGGGGGAACAATGAGCAGTTCTTC. As protein: CSSLAGGNNEQFF.

This rearrangement joins TRBV28 to TRBJ1-5; D is unresolved. CDR3 length: 13 residues. V dropped 9 bases and J dropped 1 base, with 10 bases sitting between them. Germline V lookup: CDR1 MDHEN, CDR2 SYDVKM. The CDR3 DNA is TGTGCCAGTATTGGGCCGAGCAATCAGCCCCAGCATTTT. It translates to CASIGPSNQPQHF.

This clone was detected a few times. This chain links TRBV28 with TRBJ1-3, with D unclear. V was shortened by 8 bases and J by 4 bases, with 21 bases between the two germline ends. Germline lookup yields CDR1 MDHEN and CDR2 SYDVKM. The length of the CDR3 is 16 residues. CDR3 amino acids: CASCPPLRAGGNTIYF. The DNA of the CDR3 is TGTGCCAGCTGCCCCCCCCTGAGGGCAGGAGGAAACACCATATATTTT.

The J gene is TRBJ1-1, the V gene TRBV3-1 (or the pseudogene TRBV3-2), with TRBD1 matching 9 bases. CDR3 length equals 13 residues. Germline CDR1 and CDR2: LGHDT and YNNKEL (reference sequence). With 5 bases clipped from V and 4 bases from J, the junction kept 2 bases outside the gene matches. The CDR3 sequence: CASSGTGITEAFF. The CDR3 bases are TGTGCCAGCAGCGGGACAGGGATCACTGAAGCTTTCTTT.

This clone has just a few counts. The V and J genes are TRBV4-3 and TRBJ1-5; D possibly corresponds to TRBD1 (5 bases). With 0 bases removed from V and 3 bases from J, the gap between germline ends came to 12 bases. Per germline, CDR1 LGHNA and CDR2 YSLEER. This CDR3 contains 16 residues. The CDR3 DNA reads as TGCGCCAGCAGCCAAGAACCAGGGATCCTCAATCAGCCCCAGCATTTT. This codes for CASSQEPGILNQPQHF.

The V call is TRBV7-9, the J call TRBJ2-1; D perhaps matches TRBD2 (5 bases). Germline CDR1 and CDR2: SEHNR and FQNEAQ (reference sequence). The CDR3 contains 13 residues. Trimming took 0 bases from V and 12 from J, leaving 12 bases between them. CDR3 bases: TGTGCCAGCAGCTTAGCGGGAGCGGACGGGCAGTTCTTC. It yields the protein CASSLAGADGQFF.

As to this clone: The junction and the germline gene differ at one end; a read error may be behind it. The chain carries TRBV5-1 and TRBJ2-2; D perhaps matches TRBD2 (5 bases). The CDR3 spans 17 residues. Germline V gene data show CDR1 as SGHRS and CDR2 as YFSETQ. In DNA form, the CDR3 reads TGCGCCAGCAGCTTAACCCTCACCGATATGAACACCGGGGAGCTATTTTTT. Its translation: CASSLTLTDMNTGELFF.

J is TRBJ2-1 and V is TRBV9; perhaps TRBD2 as D (6 bases). V dropped 3 bases and J dropped 9 bases, with 19 bases sitting between them. The CDR3 is made up of 15 amino acids. From germline, CDR1 is SGDLS and CDR2 YYNGEE. This CDR3 is CASSAGTPDRGEQFF. CDR3 nucleotides: TGTGCCAGCAGCGCCGGGACTCCGGATCGGGGTGAGCAGTTCTTC.

The chain recombines TRBV7-8 with TRBJ1-5; D perhaps matches TRBD1 (6 bases). The germline V gene has CDR1 SGHVS and CDR2 FQNEAQ. Trimming took off 5 bases at V and 6 bases at J, with 17 bases between the two ends. CDR3 length: 15 amino acids. CDR3 coding DNA: TGTGCCAGCAGCATTAGTAGGACAGAAGGTCAGCCCCAGCATTTT. Amino acid sequence: CASSISRTEGQPQHF.

This chain connects TRBV11-2 to TRBJ2-7; D is possibly TRBD1 (6 bases). Germline CDR1 SGHAT, CDR2 FQNNGV. This CDR3 is 15 amino acids long. With 1 base removed from V and 5 bases from J, the gap between germline ends came to 15 bases. As DNA, the CDR3 is TGTGCCAGCAGCTTAGGGACCCTCAGGGGTGACGAGCAGTACTTC. It codes for CASSLGTLRGDEQYF.

The chain has TRBV19 and TRBJ1-2, with D perhaps matching TRBD1 (5 bases). V lost 8 bases and J lost 7, with 17 bases in between. The CDR3 contains 13 residues. Germline loops: CDR1 LNHDA, CDR2 SQIVND (reference sequence). Here the CDR3 DNA reads TGTGCCAGTCTGGGCACAGGTAGGAGTGGCTACACCTTC. Translating gives CASLGTGRSGYTF. The whole variable domain, remainder taken from reference TRBV19 and TRBJ1-2, is DGGITQSPKYLFRKEGQNVTLSCEQNLNHDAMYWYRQDPGQGLRLIYYSQIVNDFQKGDIAEGYSVSREKKESFPLTVTSAQKNPTAFYLCASLGTGRSGYTFGSGTRLTVV.

The chain carries TRBV6-5 and TRBJ1-5; D is undetermined. The length of the CDR3 is 13 residues. Germline-derived CDR1 and CDR2 are MNHEY and SVGAGI. With 6 bases removed from V and 2 bases from J, the gap between germline ends came to 8 bases. CDR3 in DNA: TGTGCCAGCAGGATTACAGGCAATCAGCCCCAGCATTTT. Translation: CASRITGNQPQHF.

The chain has TRBV5-6 and TRBJ1-2, with D possibly being TRBD1 (6 bases). CDR3 length: 17 amino acids. Germline V lookup: CDR1 SGHDT, CDR2 YYEEEE. The V end lost 2 bases, the J end lost 2 bases, and 19 bases lay between the germline ends. In nucleotides, the CDR3 is TGTGCCAGCAGCTTCCCGGAACAGGGCGTCGCGAACTATGGCTACACCTTC. Protein product: CASSFPEQGVANYGYTF.

The J gene is TRBJ2-5, the V gene TRBV5-1; 8 bases fit TRBD2. The CDR3 sequence is 16 residues long. Looked up from germline, CDR1 is SGHRS and CDR2 is YFSETQ. Germline trimming cut 0 bases from V and 2 bases from J; bases unmatched to any gene: 6. The CDR3 protein is CASSLEAAGVQETQYF. The CDR3 bases are TGCGCCAGCAGCTTGGAGGCAGCGGGAGTGCAAGAGACCCAGTACTTC.

J is TRBJ1-5 and V is TRBV28; 7 bases are shared with TRBD1. Germline V gene sequence: CDR1 MDHEN, CDR2 SYDVKM. V dropped 5 bases and J dropped 9; count of bases not matched to a gene: 10. CDR3 length equals 14 residues. CDR3 protein: CASSPGQQSWPQHF. The CDR3 nucleotides are TGTGCCAGCAGTCCGGGACAGCAATCATGGCCCCAGCATTTT. Looking up the rest from reference TRBV28 and TRBJ1-5 gives the full variable domain: DVKVTQSSRYLVKRTGEKVFLECVQDMDHENMFWYRQDPGLGLRLIYFSYDVKMKEKGDIPEGYSVSREKKERFSLILESASTNQTSMYLCASSPGQQSWPQHFGDGTRLSIL.

This clone was seen more than once but under ten times. The V call is TRBV6-5, the J call TRBJ1-1; TRBD1 might be the D (5 bases). V lost 2 bases and J lost 11, with 24 bases in between. This CDR3 region has 16 residues. Looked up from germline, CDR1 is MNHEY and CDR2 is SVGAGI. CDR3 residues: CASSYVTLTATGQAFF. The CDR3 nucleotides read TGTGCCAGCAGTTACGTGACCTTAACAGCTACAGGTCAGGCTTTCTTT.

This chain joins TRBV6-2 or TRBV6-3 and TRBJ2-7; D remains unclear. CDR1 MNHEY and CDR2 SVGEGT come from the germline V gene. The CDR3 has 15 amino acids. V lost 2 bases, J lost 0 bases, and 11 bases lay in between. CDR3 sequence reads: CASSYQRSLSYEQYF. The DNA for the CDR3 is TGTGCCAGCAGTTACCAGCGCTCACTCTCCTACGAGCAGTACTTC.

This rearrangement joins TRBV5-6 to TRBJ2-1; 12 bases map to TRBD2. CDR1 SGHDT and CDR2 YYEEEE come from the germline V gene. V was clipped by 5 bases and J by 2 bases; unmatched bases: 11. This CDR3 has 18 amino acids. The CDR3 spells CASRLRLAGARTYNEQFF. CDR3 DNA sequence: TGTGCCAGCAGACTTAGACTAGCGGGAGCGAGGACCTACAATGAGCAGTTCTTC. Full variable domain (remainder filled in from reference TRBV5-6 and TRBJ2-1): DAGVTQSPTHLIKTRGQQVTLRCSPKSGHDTVSWYQQALGQGPQFIFQYYEEEERQRGNFPDRFSGHQFPNYSSELNVNALLLGDSALYLCASRLRLAGARTYNEQFFGPGTRLTVL.

Note on this clone: Within the sample, other DNA sequences also encode this same CDR3. The chain links TRBV3-1 (or the pseudogene TRBV3-2) to TRBJ1-5; D unclear. V lost 1 base, J lost 3 bases, and 7 bases lay in between. CDR3 length equals 14 residues. Germline CDR1 is LGHDT and CDR2 is YNNKEL (reference sequence). CDR3 sequence reads: CASSQAGNNQPQHF. As DNA, the CDR3 is TGTGCCAGCAGCCAAGCGGGGAACAATCAGCCCCAGCATTTT.